A single sample gave rise to the 6 T cell receptor beta chains below, sequenced in a study of control samples from healthy donors and cancer patients. The repertoire was sequenced with immunoSEQ multiplex PCR; TCRdb's copy has only in-frame clones and lacks some. The table has 250,000 to 300,000 clones, roughly 82% seen once. The sample taken for sequencing was PBMCs. The source of these receptors is a woman aged 60 to 75 with lung cancer.

The chain carries TRBV6-1 and TRBJ1-2, with 9 bases that match TRBD1. The germline V gene encodes CDR1 MNHNS and CDR2 SASEGT. V lost 1 base and J lost 3; bases outside the gene matches: 12. The CDR3 sequence is 18 residues long. The CDR3 loop is CASSEGLPGQGFHYGYTF. As DNA, the CDR3 is TGTGCCAGCAGTGAAGGCTTACCGGGACAGGGATTTCACTATGGCTACACCTTC.

The chain carries TRBV5-4 and TRBJ2-7; 10 positions match TRBD1. Germline-derived CDR1 and CDR2 are SGHNT and YYREEE (reference sequence). Trimming at V came to 2 bases and at J to 2 bases, leaving 7 bases not matched to a gene. CDR3 length: 16 residues. The CDR3 DNA is TGTGCCAGCAGCTTCGGGACAGGGGCTGCCCCCTACGAGCAGTACTTC. Encoded protein: CASSFGTGAAPYEQYF.

The chain recombines TRBV7-9 with TRBJ1-3; D unresolved. CDR1 and CDR2 (germline): SEHNR, FQNEAQ (reference sequence). V was cut by 2 bases and J by 0 bases, with 8 bases left in between. The CDR3 consists of 15 residues. This chain's CDR3 is CASSLYRGSGNTIYF. The CDR3 DNA sequence: TGTGCCAGCAGCTTATACAGAGGCTCTGGAAACACCATATATTTT.

CDR3 in amino acids: CASSDANWGFYGYTF. Written as DNA, the CDR3 is TGTGCCAGCAGTGACGCTAATTGGGGGTTCTATGGCTACACCTTC. The V gene is TRBV6-1, the J gene TRBJ1-2, with D maybe TRBD1 (5 bases). Trimming stripped 3 bases from V and 4 bases from J, with 15 bases between. The germline V gene encodes CDR1 MNHNS and CDR2 SASEGT. CDR3 length: 15 amino acids.

This clone showed up just once. The J gene is TRBJ2-5, the V gene TRBV2, with D possibly matching TRBD2 (5 bases). The CDR3 runs to 14 residues. V was shortened by 7 bases and J by 7 bases, with 19 bases between the two germline ends. Germline V gene sequence: CDR1 SNHLY, CDR2 FYNNEI. The CDR3 nucleotides read TGTGCCAGCACTCGGGATAACTCCCTGGGGACCCAGTACTTC. Encoded protein: CASTRDNSLGTQYF.

This chain uses TRBV29-1 with TRBJ2-5, with no clear D. CDR1 and CDR2 from the germline V gene are SQVTM and ANQGSEA. V was trimmed by 0 bases and J by 5 bases, leaving 13 bases between them. The CDR3 totals 14 residues. CDR3 sequence (DNA): TGCAGCGTTGAAGACCAGCCAGGATGGGAGACCCAGTACTTC. As protein: CSVEDQPGWETQYF.